The rows below give T cell receptor beta chains drawn from one sample of a study of tumor-infiltrating lymphocytes in localized non-small cell lung cancer. Measured with immunoSEQ multiplex PCR; TCRdb has only the in-frame clones, and not every one. The data show 6,000 to 9,000 clones, less than 75% seen once. The sample was lung tumor tissue. The receptors originated from a human donor with non-small cell lung cancer. Each CDR3 is given with its conserved first and last residue. Rows give clone size only sometimes, using once, few, many, or a class for an expanded clone.

j_gene	abundance	v_gene	CDR3aa
TRBJ1-1	NA	TRBV19	CASSRTGDYTEAFF
TRBJ2-7	once	TRBV6-1	CASSESGQGRRKYF
TRBJ2-7	few	TRBV10-3	CAISGPGLAGTYEQYF
TRBJ1-2	NA	TRBV11-1	CASSLTGYGYTF
TRBJ1-3	NA	TRBV7-8	CASSLQGRVSGNTIYF
TRBJ2-7	NA	TRBV20-1	CSAFSKDEQYF
TRBJ2-2	NA	TRBV11-2	CASSIRDSANTGELFF
TRBJ1-1	NA	TRBV4-1	CASSHLLQGSTEAFF
TRBJ1-2	NA	TRBV19	CASSIDRGRYGYTF
TRBJ1-2	NA	TRBV6-5	CASSVQGGRGGYTF
TRBJ1-1	NA	TRBV10-2	CASSRQGMNTEAFF
TRBJ2-3	NA	TRBV7-9	CASSKLEPLTDTQYF
TRBJ2-7	NA	TRBV4-3	CASSLLGDRGRGEQYF
TRBJ2-7	NA	TRBV19	CASSRTPDDEQYF
TRBJ2-7	NA	TRBV30	CAWSVARLYEQYF
TRBJ1-2	NA	TRBV5-1	CASSARQGRTANYGYTF
TRBJ1-4	NA	TRBV5-6	CASSLLQGGTNEKLFF
TRBJ2-1	NA	TRBV10-2	CASSYGLVGEQFF
TRBJ2-7	NA	TRBV18	CASSPPAGSDEQYF
TRBJ1-2	few	TRBV7-2	CASSFLSQFNYGYTF
TRBJ1-1	NA	TRBV30	CAWSVRGTEAFF
TRBJ1-2	few	TRBV30	CAWSVQVANYGYTF
NA	once	TRBV7-2	CASSLTPPSYEQYF
TRBJ1-1	NA	TRBV5-6	CASSWGTANTEAFF
TRBJ1-5	NA	TRBV7-2	CASSSTAWQPQHF
TRBJ1-2	NA	TRBV11-2	CASSLARQVHGYTF
TRBJ2-7	NA	TRBV5-1	CASSPGQANYEQYF
TRBJ2-3	NA	TRBV5-1	CASSDVGTSTDTQYF
TRBJ2-5	NA	TRBV11-2	CASSSTGETQYF
TRBJ2-5	NA	TRBV7-9	CASSPGRDRTETQYF
TRBJ2-5	NA	TRBV13	CASSPRLAGGQETQYF
TRBJ2-5	few	TRBV10-3	CAIRDPGHEETQYF
TRBJ1-6	NA	TRBV4-1	CASSQDKGTGTINSPLHF
TRBJ1-2	NA	TRBV18	CASSPSGAGKDYGYTF
TRBJ2-1	NA	TRBV15	CATSAGGGLTNEQFF
TRBJ1-2	NA	TRBV7-9	CASSLGSFYGYTF
TRBJ2-7	few	TRBV7-2	CASSLVYEQYF
TRBJ2-7	NA	TRBV6-6	CASSYGGGRYEQYF
TRBJ1-1	large	TRBV19	CASSIASGMGTEAFF
TRBJ2-4	NA	TRBV27	CASSLSTVTSVGFQYF
TRBJ2-1	once	TRBV27	CASSFITSGGAGNEQFF
TRBJ2-3	NA	TRBV5-6	CASSFPQGLEYF
TRBJ2-7	NA	TRBV2	CAIFDRGQREQYF
TRBJ1-4	NA	TRBV27	CASSFRGQGASEKLFF
TRBJ1-3	NA	TRBV27	CASSRHARSGNTIYF
TRBJ2-3	NA	TRBV6-1	CASSEGTVRTDTQYF
TRBJ1-5	NA	TRBV2	CASSWTKGNQPQHF
TRBJ1-1	once	TRBV9	CASSVDPGYTEAFF
TRBJ1-1	NA	TRBV6-1	CAAPGAWETEAFF
TRBJ1-1	NA	TRBV2	CASTGQGRSGTEAFF
TRBJ2-7	NA	TRBV6-1	CASTTFGQGYEQYF
TRBJ2-1	NA	TRBV7-6	CASSGQRGFNEQFF
TRBJ1-2	NA	TRBV5-6	CASSFGVGGRRGYTF